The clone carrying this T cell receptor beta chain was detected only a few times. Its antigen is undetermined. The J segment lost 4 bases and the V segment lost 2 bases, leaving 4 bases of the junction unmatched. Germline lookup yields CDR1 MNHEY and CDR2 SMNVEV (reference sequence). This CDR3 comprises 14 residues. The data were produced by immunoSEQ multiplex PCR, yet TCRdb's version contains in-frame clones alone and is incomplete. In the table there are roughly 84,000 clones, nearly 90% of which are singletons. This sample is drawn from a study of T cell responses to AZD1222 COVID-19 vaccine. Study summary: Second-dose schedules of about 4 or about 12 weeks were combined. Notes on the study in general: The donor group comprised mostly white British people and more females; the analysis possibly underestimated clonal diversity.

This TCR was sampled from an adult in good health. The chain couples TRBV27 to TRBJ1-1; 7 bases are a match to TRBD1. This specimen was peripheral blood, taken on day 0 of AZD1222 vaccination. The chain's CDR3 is CASSLQDRATEAFF. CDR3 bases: TGTGCCAGCAGTTTACAAGACAGGGCCACTGAAGCTTTCTTT.